The clone carrying this TCR beta chain has a single count. In germline, CDR1 is MGHRA, CDR2 YSYEKL. The CDR3 is made up of 16 amino acids. V lost 0 bases to trimming and J lost 0 bases, with 8 bases between them. This entry is derived from a study of shared clonotypes between healthy human individuals. CD45RO negativity and positive selection for CCR7 defined naive CD8 cells, a population that excluded terminally differentiated effector memory CD45RA+ cells. Generated by immunoSEQ multiplex PCR, the TCRdb table keeps only in-frame clones and is missing some. The repertoire includes about 2.1 million clones, approximately 92% of them detected once, and roughly 1.7% sits in the top ten.

The V gene is TRBV4-1, the J gene TRBJ1-4; D not certain. The sequence derives from a man younger than 30 in good health. Some clones in this sample may be carry-over from other donors' samples. Sequenced material: naive CD8+ T cells from PBMCs. The CDR3: CASSQDPAPTNEKLFF. In DNA, the CDR3 is TGCGCCAGCAGCCAAGATCCGGCACCAACTAATGAAAAACTGTTTTTT.